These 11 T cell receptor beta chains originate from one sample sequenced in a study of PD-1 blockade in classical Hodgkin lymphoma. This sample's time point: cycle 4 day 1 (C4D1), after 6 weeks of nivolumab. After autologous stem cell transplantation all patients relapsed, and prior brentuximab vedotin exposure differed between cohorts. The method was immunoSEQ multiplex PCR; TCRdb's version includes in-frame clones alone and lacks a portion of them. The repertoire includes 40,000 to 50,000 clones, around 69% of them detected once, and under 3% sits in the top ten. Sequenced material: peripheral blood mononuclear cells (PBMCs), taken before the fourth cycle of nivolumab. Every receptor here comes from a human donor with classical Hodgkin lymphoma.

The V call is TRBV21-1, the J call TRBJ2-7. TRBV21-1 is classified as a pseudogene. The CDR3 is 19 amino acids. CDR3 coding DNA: TGTGCCAGCAGCAAAGGTGGCAGTCTCCAATGGATCTTTGGGGACGAGCAGTACTTC. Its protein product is CASSKGGSLQWIFGDEQYF.

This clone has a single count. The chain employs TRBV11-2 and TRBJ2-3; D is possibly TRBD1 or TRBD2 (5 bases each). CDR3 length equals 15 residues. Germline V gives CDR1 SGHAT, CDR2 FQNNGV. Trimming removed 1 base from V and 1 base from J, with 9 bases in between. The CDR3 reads CASSLGGWGTDTQYF. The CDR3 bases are TGTGCCAGCAGCTTAGGGGGGTGGGGCACAGATACGCAGTATTTT.

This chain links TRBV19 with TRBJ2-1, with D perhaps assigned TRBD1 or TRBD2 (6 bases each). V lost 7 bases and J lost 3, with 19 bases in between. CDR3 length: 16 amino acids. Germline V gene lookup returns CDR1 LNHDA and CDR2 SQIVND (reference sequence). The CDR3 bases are TGTGCCAGTAATCCCCCCGGGCGGGACAACTACAATGAGCAGTTCTTC. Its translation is CASNPPGRDNYNEQFF.

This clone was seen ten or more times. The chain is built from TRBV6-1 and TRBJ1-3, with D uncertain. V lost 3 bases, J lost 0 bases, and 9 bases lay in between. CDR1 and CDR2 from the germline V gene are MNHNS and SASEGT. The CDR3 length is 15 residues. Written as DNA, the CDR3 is TGTGCCAGCAGTGAGACATTCAGCTCTGGAAACACCATATATTTT. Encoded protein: CASSETFSSGNTIYF.

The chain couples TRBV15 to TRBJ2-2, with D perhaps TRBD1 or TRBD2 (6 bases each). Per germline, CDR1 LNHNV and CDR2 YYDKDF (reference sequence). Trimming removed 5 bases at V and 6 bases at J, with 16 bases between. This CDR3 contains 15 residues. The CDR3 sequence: CATSPMTGGAGELFF. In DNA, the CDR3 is TGTGCCACCAGCCCTATGACAGGCGGGGCCGGGGAGCTGTTTTTT.

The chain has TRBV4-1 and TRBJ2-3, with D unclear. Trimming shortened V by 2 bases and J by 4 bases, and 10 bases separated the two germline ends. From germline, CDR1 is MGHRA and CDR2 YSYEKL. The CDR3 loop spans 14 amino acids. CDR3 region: CASSQTKFADTQYF. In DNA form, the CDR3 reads TGCGCCAGCAGCCAAACTAAATTCGCAGATACGCAGTATTTT.

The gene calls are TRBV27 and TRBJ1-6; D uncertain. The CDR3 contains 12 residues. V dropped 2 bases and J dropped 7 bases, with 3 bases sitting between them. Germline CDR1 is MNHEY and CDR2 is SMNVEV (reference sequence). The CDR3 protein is CASSLLNSPLHF. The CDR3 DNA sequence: TGTGCCAGCAGTTTACTCAATTCACCCCTCCACTTT.

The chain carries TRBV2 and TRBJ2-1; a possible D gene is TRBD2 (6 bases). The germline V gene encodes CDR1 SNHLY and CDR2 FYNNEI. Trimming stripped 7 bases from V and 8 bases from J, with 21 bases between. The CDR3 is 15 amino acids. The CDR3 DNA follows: TGTGCCAGCATCTCGGGACTCCAAGGAGTCGATGAGCAGTTCTTC. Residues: CASISGLQGVDEQFF.

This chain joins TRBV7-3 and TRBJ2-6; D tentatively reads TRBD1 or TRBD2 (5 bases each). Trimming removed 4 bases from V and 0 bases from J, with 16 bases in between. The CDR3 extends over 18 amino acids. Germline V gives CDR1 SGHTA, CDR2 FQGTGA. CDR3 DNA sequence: TGTGCCAGCAGCTCCTTGGGACCTGCCCTCTCTGGGGCCAACGTCCTGACTTTC. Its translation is CASSSLGPALSGANVLTF. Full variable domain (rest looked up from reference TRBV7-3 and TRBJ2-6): GAGVSQTPSNKVTEKGKYVELRCDPISGHTALYWYRQSLGQGPEFLIYFQGTGAADDSGLPNDRFFAVRPEGSVSTLKIQRTERGDSAVYLCASSSLGPALSGANVLTFGAGSRLTVL.

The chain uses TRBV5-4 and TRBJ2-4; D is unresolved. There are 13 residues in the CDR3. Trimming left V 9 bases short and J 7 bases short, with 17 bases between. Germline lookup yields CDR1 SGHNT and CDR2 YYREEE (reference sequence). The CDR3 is CATSGPRKNIQYF. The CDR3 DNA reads TGTGCCACATCTGGACCGAGGAAGAACATTCAGTACTTC. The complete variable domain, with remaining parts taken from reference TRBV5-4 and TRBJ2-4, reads ETGVTQSPTHLIKTRGQQVTLRCSSQSGHNTVSWYQQALGQGPQFIFQYYREEENGRGNFPPRFSGLQFPNYSSELNVNALELDDSALYLCATSGPRKNIQYFGAGTRLSVL.

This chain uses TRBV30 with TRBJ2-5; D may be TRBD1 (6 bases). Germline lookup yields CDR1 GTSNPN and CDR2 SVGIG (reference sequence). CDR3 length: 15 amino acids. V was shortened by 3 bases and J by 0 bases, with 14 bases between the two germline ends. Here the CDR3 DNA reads TGTGCCTGGAGCCTAGGGGGTAATGACCAAGAGACCCAGTACTTC. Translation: CAWSLGGNDQETQYF.